A single sample is the source of the 18 T cell receptor beta chains below, sequenced in a study of OX40 agonist ivuxolimab in advanced cancers. Data came from immunoSEQ multiplex PCR; TCRdb stores just in-frame clones and leaves some out. The sample includes under 70,000 clones, approximately 84% of them seen just once. Sequencing used CD4+ or CD8+ T cells sorted from blood, obtained in a trial of the OX40 agonist ivuxolimab. These receptors were obtained from an adult with an advanced solid tumor such as melanoma, head and neck, liver or kidney cancer.

The chain links TRBV25-1 to TRBJ1-2, with 9 positions matching TRBD1. V shed 1 base and J 3 bases; nucleotides not matched to a gene: 6. Germline V lookup: CDR1 MGHDK, CDR2 SYGVNS. The CDR3 is 16 residues long. CDR3 sequence reads: CASSESLQGADYGYTF. CDR3 nucleotides: TGTGCCAGCAGTGAATCCCTACAGGGGGCGGACTATGGCTACACCTTC.

The chain joins TRBV7-3 to TRBJ2-1, with D tentatively TRBD2 (6 bases). This CDR3 contains 12 residues. The V gene's germline CDR1 is SGHTA and CDR2 FQGTGA. The V end was cut by 5 bases, the J end by 10 bases, with 12 bases between. The CDR3 DNA reads as TGTGCCAGCAGCCTTCTGGGAGGCGAGCAGTTCTTC. This translates into CASSLLGGEQFF. Looking up the rest from reference TRBV7-3 and TRBJ2-1 gives the full variable domain: GAGVSQTPSNKVTEKGKYVELRCDPISGHTALYWYRQSLGQGPEFLIYFQGTGAADDSGLPNDRFFAVRPEGSVSTLKIQRTERGDSAVYLCASSLLGGEQFFGPGTRLTVL.

The chain has TRBV5-6 and TRBJ2-7; D is possibly TRBD2 (7 bases). V was trimmed by 4 bases and J by 3 bases, leaving 14 bases between them. The CDR3 consists of 14 residues. The germline V gene encodes CDR1 SGHDT and CDR2 YYEEEE. The chain's CDR3 is CASSGGDTLYEQYF. The CDR3 bases are TGTGCCAGCAGCGGGGGGGACACCCTCTACGAGCAGTACTTC.

The genes are TRBV5-5 and TRBJ2-7; 9 nucleotides align to TRBD2. The CDR3 loop spans 15 amino acids. Germline-derived CDR1 and CDR2 are SGHKS and YYEKEE (reference sequence). V was pared by 0 bases and J by 2 bases, with 3 bases of the junction left unmatched. CDR3 residues: CASSLEASGAYEQYF. The CDR3 nucleotides are TGTGCCAGCAGCTTGGAGGCTAGCGGGGCCTACGAGCAGTACTTC.

This clone has a single count. The V call is TRBV29-1, the J call TRBJ2-7, with D perhaps matching TRBD2 (6 bases). CDR1 is SQVTM and CDR2 is ANQGSEA in the germline V gene. V lost 2 bases, J lost 9 bases, and 23 bases lay in between. The CDR3 length is 15 residues. CDR3 loop: CSVELGSEGPWGQYF. The DNA for the CDR3 is TGCAGCGTTGAATTAGGGTCGGAGGGCCCCTGGGGGCAGTACTTC.

The chain recombines TRBV7-2 with TRBJ2-5; 10 bases agree with TRBD2. This CDR3 has 16 residues. From germline, CDR1 is SGHTA and CDR2 FQGNSA. V lost 5 bases and J lost 5; bases outside the gene matches: 11. The CDR3 sequence: CASSPERGGLWETQYF. The CDR3 nucleotides are TGTGCCAGCAGCCCGGAGCGGGGGGGCCTGTGGGAGACCCAGTACTTC.

As to this clone: A read error is likely, as this CDR3 ends without the conserved phenylalanine or tryptophan. Here the CDR3 reads CASSRNGGNSPLHL. The DNA for the CDR3 is TGTGCCAGCAGTCGAAATGGGGGTAATTCACCCCTCCACCTT. This chain joins TRBV2 and TRBJ1-6, with a weak D call TRBD1 (5 bases). Germline V gene data show CDR1 as SNHLY and CDR2 as FYNNEI. Trimming removed 5 bases from V and 6 bases from J, with 11 bases in between. The CDR3 is 14 residues long.

This clone was seen only once. This chain links TRBV6-5 with TRBJ1-1; possibly TRBD1 for D (5 bases). In germline, CDR1 is MNHEY, CDR2 SVGAGI. V was clipped by 0 bases and J by 4 bases, with 6 bases between them. This CDR3 is 13 amino acids long. The CDR3 coding sequence is TGTGCCAGCAGTTACTCGGGGGGCACTGAAGCTTTCTTT. Protein: CASSYSGGTEAFF.

The chain uses TRBV19 and TRBJ2-7; possibly TRBD2 for D (6 bases). The CDR3 contains 11 residues. V lost 10 bases, J lost 4 bases, and 11 bases lay in between. Germline values: CDR1 LNHDA, CDR2 SQIVND (reference sequence). In DNA form, the CDR3 reads TGTGCCACGGGGGTGGGGTACGAGCAGTACTTC. Translation gives CATGVGYEQYF.

This clone showed up just a few times. V gene TRBV5-6 combines with J gene TRBJ1-1, with D tentatively TRBD1 (5 bases). V was cut by 4 bases and J by 4 bases, with 8 bases left in between. In germline, CDR1 is SGHDT, CDR2 YYEEEE. The CDR3 runs 12 residues. The CDR3 bases are TGTGCCAGCAGCCGGGGGACCACTGAAGCTTTCTTT. It is translated as CASSRGTTEAFF.

CDR3 sequence reads: CASSLYGSDSYEQYF. The CDR3 bases are TGTGCCAGCAGTTTATATGGGTCAGACTCCTACGAGCAGTACTTC. V is TRBV28 and J is TRBJ2-7, with no clear D. The CDR3 is made up of 15 amino acids. Trimming took 1 base from V and 0 from J, leaving 10 bases between them. Germline CDR1 and CDR2: MDHEN and SYDVKM.

In this sample, this clone is medium-sized. Other DNA sequences in this specimen translate into the identical CDR3. The chain employs TRBV12-5 and TRBJ2-2; D unresolved. V was cut by 1 base and J by 5 bases, with 5 bases left in between. Looked up from germline, CDR1 is LGHNT and CDR2 is FRNRAP. The CDR3 has 13 amino acids. The CDR3 sequence: CASGLGGTGELFF. As DNA, the CDR3 is TGTGCTAGTGGTTTGGGGGGAACCGGGGAGCTGTTTTTT.

This chain uses TRBV5-4 with TRBJ1-2; unclear D gene. Germline CDR1 and CDR2: SGHNT and YYREEE (reference sequence). V was clipped by 5 bases and J by 3 bases, with 17 bases between them. This CDR3 contains 15 residues. The CDR3 region is CASSVDGGSYYGYTF. The DNA of the CDR3 is TGTGCCAGCAGTGTGGACGGCGGGAGTTACTATGGCTACACCTTC.

This chain uses TRBV18 with TRBJ1-2, with D perhaps TRBD1 (5 bases). This CDR3 has 16 amino acids. V lost 0 bases and J lost 3, with 14 bases in between. Per the germline V gene, CDR1 is KGHSH and CDR2 is LQKENI. The CDR3 region has the DNA TGTGCCAGCTCACCACCGAAGGGGTTTGATCACTATGGCTACACCTTC. It is translated as CASSPPKGFDHYGYTF.

V gene TRBV10-1 combines with J gene TRBJ1-1; D possibly corresponds to TRBD1 (6 bases). Germline loops: CDR1 WNHNN, CDR2 SYGVQD (reference sequence). The CDR3 totals 13 residues. V was cut by 6 bases and J by 6 bases, with 14 bases left in between. In DNA form, the CDR3 reads TGCGCCAGCAGGGCGGACAGCTCATCTGAAGCTTTCTTT. Translated, it gives CASRADSSSEAFF.

The chain couples TRBV9 to TRBJ2-1; 8 bases match TRBD2. J was trimmed by 5 bases and V by 3 bases; bases with no gene match: 10. The germline gives CDR1 SGDLS, CDR2 YYNGEE. The CDR3 loop spans 16 amino acids. The chain's CDR3 is CASSGPAGGLHNEQFF. The CDR3 DNA reads TGTGCCAGCAGCGGTCCTGCGGGGGGCCTGCACAATGAGCAGTTCTTC.

Notes on this clone: Compared with germline, one end of the junction differs, possibly owing to a read error. The gene calls are TRBV7-7 and TRBJ2-1; perhaps TRBD2 as D (6 bases). Germline CDR1 reads SSHAT; CDR2 reads FNYEAQ (reference sequence). There are 15 residues in the CDR3. As DNA, the CDR3 is TGTGCTAGCAGCCGCGCCGGGACCCCGGGAGATGAGCAGTTCTTC. It specifies CASSRAGTPGDEQFF.

The chain employs TRBV9 and TRBJ2-6, with no clear D. CDR1 is SGDLS, CDR2 YYNGEE, per germline. Trimming left V 3 bases short and J 0 bases short, with 10 bases between. CDR3 length: 16 amino acids. CDR3: CASSENRTSGANVLTF. The DNA of the CDR3 is TGTGCCAGCAGCGAGAACAGAACCTCTGGGGCCAACGTCCTGACTTTC. The full variable domain, completed using reference TRBV9 and TRBJ2-6, is DSGVTQTPKHLITATGQRVTLRCSPRSGDLSVYWYQQSLDQGLQFLIQYYNGEERAKGNILERFSAQQFPDLHSELNLSSLELGDSALYFCASSENRTSGANVLTFGAGSRLTVL.